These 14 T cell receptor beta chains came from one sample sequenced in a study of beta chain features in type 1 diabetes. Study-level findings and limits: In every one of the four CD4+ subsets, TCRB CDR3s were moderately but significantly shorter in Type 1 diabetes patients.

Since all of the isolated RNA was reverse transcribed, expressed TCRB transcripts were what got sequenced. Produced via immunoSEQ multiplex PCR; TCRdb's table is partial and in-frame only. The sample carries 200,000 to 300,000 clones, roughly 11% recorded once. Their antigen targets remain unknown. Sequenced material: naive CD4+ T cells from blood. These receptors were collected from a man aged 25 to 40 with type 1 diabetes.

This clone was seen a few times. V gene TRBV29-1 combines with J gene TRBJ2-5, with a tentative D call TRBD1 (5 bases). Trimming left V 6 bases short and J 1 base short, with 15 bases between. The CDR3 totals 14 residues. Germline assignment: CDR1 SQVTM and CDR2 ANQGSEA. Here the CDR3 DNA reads TGCAGCGTGCAGGGCTACCCTGGCCAAGAGACCCAGTACTTC. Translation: CSVQGYPGQETQYF.

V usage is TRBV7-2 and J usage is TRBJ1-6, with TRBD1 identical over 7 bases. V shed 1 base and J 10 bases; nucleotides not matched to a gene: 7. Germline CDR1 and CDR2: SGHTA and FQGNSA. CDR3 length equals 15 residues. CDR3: CASSLVEGAGSPLHF. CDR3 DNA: TGTGCCAGCAGCTTAGTGGAGGGGGCTGGGTCACCCCTCCACTTT.

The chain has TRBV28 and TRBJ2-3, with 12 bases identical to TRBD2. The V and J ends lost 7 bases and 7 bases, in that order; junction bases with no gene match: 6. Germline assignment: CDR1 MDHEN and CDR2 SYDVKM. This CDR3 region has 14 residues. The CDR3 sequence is CASNLAGGLNTQYF. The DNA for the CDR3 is TGTGCCAGCAATCTAGCGGGGGGGCTAAATACGCAGTATTTT.

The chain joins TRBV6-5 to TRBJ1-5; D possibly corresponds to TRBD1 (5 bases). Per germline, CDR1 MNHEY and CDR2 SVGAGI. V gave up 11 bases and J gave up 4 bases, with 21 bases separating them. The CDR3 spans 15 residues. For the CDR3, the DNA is TGTGCCTCAAGCTCGAGGGGAGGCCCAAATCAGCCCCAGCATTTT. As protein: CASSSRGGPNQPQHF.

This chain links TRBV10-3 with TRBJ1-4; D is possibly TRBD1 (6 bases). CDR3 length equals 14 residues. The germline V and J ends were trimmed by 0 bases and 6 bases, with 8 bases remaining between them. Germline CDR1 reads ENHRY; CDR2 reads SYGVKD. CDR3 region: CAISESAGDEKLFF. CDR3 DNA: TGTGCCATCAGTGAGTCGGCAGGGGATGAAAAACTGTTTTTT.

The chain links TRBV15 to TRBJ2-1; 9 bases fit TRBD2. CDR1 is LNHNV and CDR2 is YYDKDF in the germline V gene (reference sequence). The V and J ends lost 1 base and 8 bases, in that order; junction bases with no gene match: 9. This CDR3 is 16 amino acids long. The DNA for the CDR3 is TGTGCCACCAGCAGAGTTAGCGGGGGCAAAGATGATGAGCAGTTCTTC. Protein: CATSRVSGGKDDEQFF.

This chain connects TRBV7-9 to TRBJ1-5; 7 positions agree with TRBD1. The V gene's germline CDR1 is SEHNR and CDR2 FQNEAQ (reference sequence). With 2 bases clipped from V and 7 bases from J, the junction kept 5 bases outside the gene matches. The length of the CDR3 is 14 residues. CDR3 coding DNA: TGTGCCAGCAGCTTAACAGGGGTGGAACAGCCCCAGCATTTT. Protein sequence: CASSLTGVEQPQHF.

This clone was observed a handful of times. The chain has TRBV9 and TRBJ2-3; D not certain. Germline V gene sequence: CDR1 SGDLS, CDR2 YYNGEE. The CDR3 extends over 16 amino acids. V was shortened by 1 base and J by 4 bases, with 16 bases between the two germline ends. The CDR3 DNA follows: TGTGCCAGCAGCGTAAGCACTGGGTACCAGGCAGATACGCAGTATTTT. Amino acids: CASSVSTGYQADTQYF.

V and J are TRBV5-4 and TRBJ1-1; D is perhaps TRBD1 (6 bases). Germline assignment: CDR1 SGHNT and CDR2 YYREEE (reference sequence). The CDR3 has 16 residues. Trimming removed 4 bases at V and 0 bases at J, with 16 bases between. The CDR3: CASSVSPGQLNTEAFF. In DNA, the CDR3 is TGTGCCAGCAGCGTCTCACCGGGACAACTGAACACTGAAGCTTTCTTT.

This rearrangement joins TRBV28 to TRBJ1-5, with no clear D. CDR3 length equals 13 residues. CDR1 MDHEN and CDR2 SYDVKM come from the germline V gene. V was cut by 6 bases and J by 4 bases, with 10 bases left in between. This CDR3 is CASRNPGNQPQHF. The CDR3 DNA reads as TGTGCCAGCAGGAACCCAGGTAATCAGCCCCAGCATTTT.

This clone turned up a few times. CDR3 in amino acids: CASSQAFGPQGRLFF. The CDR3 DNA reads TGCGCCAGCAGCCAAGCGTTCGGGCCACAGGGTAGACTGTTTTTT. The V and J genes are TRBV4-1 and TRBJ1-4, with D tentatively TRBD1 (6 bases). The CDR3 loop spans 15 amino acids. The germline gives CDR1 MGHRA, CDR2 YSYEKL. The V and J ends lost 1 base and 13 bases respectively, with 19 bases between them.

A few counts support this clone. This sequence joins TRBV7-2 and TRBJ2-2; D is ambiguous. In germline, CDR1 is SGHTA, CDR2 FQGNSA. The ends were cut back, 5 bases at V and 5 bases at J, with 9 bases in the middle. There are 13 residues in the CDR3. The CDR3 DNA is TGTGCCAGCAGCGCCAGTTGGACCGGGGAGCTGTTTTTT. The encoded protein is CASSASWTGELFF.

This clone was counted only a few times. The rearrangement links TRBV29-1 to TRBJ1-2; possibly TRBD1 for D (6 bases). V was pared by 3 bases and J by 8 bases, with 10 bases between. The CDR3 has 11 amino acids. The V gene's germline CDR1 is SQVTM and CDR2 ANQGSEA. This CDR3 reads CSVELQGGYTF. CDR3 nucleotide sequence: TGCAGCGTTGAGCTACAGGGAGGCTACACCTTC.

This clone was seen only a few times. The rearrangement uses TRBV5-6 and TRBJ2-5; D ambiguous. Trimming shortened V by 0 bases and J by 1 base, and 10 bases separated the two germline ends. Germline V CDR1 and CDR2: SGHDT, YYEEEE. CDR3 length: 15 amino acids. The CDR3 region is CASSLAEFTQETQYF. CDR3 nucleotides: TGTGCCAGCAGCTTGGCCGAGTTTACCCAAGAGACCCAGTACTTC.